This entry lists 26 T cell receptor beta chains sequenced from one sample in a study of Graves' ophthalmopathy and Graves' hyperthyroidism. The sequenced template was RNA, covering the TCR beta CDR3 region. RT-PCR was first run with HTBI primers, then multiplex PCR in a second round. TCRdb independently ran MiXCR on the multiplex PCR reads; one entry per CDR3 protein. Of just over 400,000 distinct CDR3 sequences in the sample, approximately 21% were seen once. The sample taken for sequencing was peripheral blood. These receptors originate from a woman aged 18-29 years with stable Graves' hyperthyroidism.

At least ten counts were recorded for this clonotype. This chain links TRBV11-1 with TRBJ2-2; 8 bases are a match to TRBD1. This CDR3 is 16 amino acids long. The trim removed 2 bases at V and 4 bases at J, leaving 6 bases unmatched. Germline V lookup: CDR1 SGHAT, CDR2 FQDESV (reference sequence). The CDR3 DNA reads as TGTGCCAGCAGCTTAAACCGGGACAGGTCCACCGGGGAGCTGTTTTTT. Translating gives CASSLNRDRSTGELFF.

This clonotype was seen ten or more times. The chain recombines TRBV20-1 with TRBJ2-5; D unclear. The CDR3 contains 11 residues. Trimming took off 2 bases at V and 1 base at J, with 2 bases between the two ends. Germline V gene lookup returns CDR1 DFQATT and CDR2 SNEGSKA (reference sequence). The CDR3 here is CSARIQETQYF. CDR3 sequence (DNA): TGCAGTGCTAGAATCCAAGAGACCCAGTACTTC.

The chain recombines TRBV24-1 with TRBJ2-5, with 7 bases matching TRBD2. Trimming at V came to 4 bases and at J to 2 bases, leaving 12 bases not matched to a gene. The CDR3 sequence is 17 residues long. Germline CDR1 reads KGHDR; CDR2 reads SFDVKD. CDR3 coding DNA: TGTGCCACCAGTGACCTCCAGCGGGGCGGCTCACAAGAGACCCAGTACTTC. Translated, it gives CATSDLQRGGSQETQYF.

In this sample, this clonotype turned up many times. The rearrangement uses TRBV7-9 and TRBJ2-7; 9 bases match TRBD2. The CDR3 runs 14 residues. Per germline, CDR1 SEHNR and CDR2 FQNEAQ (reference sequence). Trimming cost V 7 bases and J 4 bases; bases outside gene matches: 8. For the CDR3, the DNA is TGTGCCAGCATCCCAGCTAGCGGGGAGTACGAGCAGTACTTC. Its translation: CASIPASGEYEQYF.

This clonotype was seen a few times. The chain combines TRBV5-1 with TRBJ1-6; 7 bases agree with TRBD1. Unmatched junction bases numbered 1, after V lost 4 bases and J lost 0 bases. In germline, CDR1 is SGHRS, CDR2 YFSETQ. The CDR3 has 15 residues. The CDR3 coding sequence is TGCGCCAGCAGCCAGGGGGGCTCCTATAATTCACCCCTCCACTTT. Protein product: CASSQGGSYNSPLHF.

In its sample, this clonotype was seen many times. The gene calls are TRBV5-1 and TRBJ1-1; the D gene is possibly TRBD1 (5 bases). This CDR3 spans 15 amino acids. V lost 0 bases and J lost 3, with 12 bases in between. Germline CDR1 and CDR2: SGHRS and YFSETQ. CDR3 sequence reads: CASSLGAKGYTEAFF. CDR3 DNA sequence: TGCGCCAGCAGCTTGGGGGCTAAGGGGTACACTGAAGCTTTCTTT.

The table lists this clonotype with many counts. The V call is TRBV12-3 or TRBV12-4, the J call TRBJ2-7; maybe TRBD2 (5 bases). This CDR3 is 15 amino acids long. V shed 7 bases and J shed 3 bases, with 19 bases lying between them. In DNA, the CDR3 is TGTGCCAGCACCCTTGGGGTGGGAGTCAGCTACGAGCAGTACTTC. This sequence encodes CASTLGVGVSYEQYF.

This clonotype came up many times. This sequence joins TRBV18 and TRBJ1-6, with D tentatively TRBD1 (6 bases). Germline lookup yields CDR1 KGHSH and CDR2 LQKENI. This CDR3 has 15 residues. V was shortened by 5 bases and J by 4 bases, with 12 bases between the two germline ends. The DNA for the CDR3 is TGTGCCAGCTCATCACAGGACAGATATAATTCACCCCTCCACTTT. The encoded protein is CASSSQDRYNSPLHF.

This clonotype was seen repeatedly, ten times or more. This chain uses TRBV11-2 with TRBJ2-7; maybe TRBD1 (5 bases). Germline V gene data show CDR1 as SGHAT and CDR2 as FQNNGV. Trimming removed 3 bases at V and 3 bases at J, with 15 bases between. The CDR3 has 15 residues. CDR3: CASSFGTAGNYEQYF. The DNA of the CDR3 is TGTGCCAGCAGCTTCGGAACCGCAGGGAACTACGAGCAGTACTTC.

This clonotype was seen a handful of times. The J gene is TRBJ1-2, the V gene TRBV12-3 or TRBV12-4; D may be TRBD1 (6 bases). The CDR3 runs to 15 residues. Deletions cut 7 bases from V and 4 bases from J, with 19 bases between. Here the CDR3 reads CASTPGAEWSYGYTF. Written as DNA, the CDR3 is TGTGCCAGCACCCCGGGGGCGGAATGGAGCTATGGCTACACCTTC.

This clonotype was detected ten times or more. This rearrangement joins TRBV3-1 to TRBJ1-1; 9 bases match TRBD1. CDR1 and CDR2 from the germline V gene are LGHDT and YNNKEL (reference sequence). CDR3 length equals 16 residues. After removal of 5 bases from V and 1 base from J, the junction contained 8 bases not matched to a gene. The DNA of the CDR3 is TGTGCCAGCAGCGTATTTCCGGGACAGGGGAACACTGAAGCTTTCTTT. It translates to CASSVFPGQGNTEAFF.

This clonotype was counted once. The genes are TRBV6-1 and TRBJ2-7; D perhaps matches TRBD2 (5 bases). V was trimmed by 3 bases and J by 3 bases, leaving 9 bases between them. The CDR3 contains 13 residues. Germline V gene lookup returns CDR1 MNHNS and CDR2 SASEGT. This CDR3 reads CASSERVYYEQYF. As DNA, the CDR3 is TGTGCCAGCAGTGAGCGGGTATACTACGAGCAGTACTTC.

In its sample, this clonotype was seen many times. The CDR3 is CASAKTSSNYGYTF. CDR3 DNA sequence: TGTGCCAGCGCCAAGACATCTTCTAACTATGGCTACACCTTC. This chain uses TRBV6-1 with TRBJ1-2, with D unresolved. From germline, CDR1 is MNHNS and CDR2 SASEGT. CDR3 size: 14 residues. Trimming cost V 8 bases and J 0 bases, with 13 bases left between them.

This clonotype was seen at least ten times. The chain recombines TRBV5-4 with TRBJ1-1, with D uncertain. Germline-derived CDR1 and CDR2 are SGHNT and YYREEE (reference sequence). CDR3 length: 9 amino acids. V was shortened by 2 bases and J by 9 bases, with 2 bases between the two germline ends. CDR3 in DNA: TGTGCCAGCAGCTTAAAAGCTTTCTTT. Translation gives CASSLKAFF.

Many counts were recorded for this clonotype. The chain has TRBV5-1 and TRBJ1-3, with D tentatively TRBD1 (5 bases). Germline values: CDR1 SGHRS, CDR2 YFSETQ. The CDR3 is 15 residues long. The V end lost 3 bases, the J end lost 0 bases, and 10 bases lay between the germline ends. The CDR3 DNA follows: TGCGCCAGCAGCTCGGGACCTAGCTCTGGAAACACCATATATTTT. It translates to CASSSGPSSGNTIYF. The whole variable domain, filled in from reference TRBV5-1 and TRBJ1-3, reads KAGVTQTPRYLIKTRGQQVTLSCSPISGHRSVSWYQQTPGQGLQFLFEYFSETQRNKGNFPGRFSGRQFSNSRSEMNVSTLELGDSALYLCASSSGPSSGNTIYFGEGSWLTVV.

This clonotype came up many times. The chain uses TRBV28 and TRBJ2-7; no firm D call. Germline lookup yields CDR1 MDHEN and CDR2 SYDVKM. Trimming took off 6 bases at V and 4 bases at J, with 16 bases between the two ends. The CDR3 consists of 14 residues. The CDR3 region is CASSSRSSIYEQYF. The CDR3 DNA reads TGTGCCAGCAGCTCTCGTTCCAGTATATACGAGCAGTACTTC. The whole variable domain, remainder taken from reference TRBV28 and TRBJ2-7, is DVKVTQSSRYLVKRTGEKVFLECVQDMDHENMFWYRQDPGLGLRLIYFSYDVKMKEKGDIPEGYSVSREKKERFSLILESASTNQTSMYLCASSSRSSIYEQYFGPGTRLTVT.

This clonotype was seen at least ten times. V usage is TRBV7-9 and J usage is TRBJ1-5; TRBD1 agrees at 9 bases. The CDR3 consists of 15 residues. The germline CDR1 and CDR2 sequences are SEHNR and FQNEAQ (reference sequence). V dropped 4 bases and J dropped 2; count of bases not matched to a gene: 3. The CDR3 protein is CASSWDRDGNQPQHF. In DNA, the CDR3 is TGTGCCAGCAGCTGGGACAGGGATGGCAATCAGCCCCAGCATTTT.

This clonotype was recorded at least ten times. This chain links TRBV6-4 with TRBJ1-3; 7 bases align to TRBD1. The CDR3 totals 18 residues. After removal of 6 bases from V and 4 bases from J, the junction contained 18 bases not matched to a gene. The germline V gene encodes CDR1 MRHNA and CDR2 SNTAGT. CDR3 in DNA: TGTGCCAGCAGGCTACCCTACCGACAGGGTGCGGAAGGAAACACCATATATTTT. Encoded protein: CASRLPYRQGAEGNTIYF.

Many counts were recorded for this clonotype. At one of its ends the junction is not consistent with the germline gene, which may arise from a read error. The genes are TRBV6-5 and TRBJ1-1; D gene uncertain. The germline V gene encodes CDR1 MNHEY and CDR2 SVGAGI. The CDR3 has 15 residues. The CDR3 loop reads CASSFQGGVYGEALF. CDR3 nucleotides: TGTGCCAGCAGTTTCCAAGGCGGGGTTTACGGTGAAGCTCTCTTT.

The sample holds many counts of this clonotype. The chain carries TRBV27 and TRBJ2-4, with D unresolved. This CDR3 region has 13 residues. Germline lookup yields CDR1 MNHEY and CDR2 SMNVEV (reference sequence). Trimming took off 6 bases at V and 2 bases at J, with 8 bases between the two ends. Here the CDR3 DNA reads TGTGCCAGCAGCAGGTCATCCAAAAACATTCAGTACTTC. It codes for CASSRSSKNIQYF.

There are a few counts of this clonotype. Written as DNA, the CDR3 is TGTGCCACCAGGGATAGCGGGAGCCCAGATACGCAGTATTTT. Its protein is CATRDSGSPDTQYF. The chain couples TRBV24-1 to TRBJ2-3, with TRBD2 matching over 9 bases. There are 14 residues in the CDR3. Germline V gene data show CDR1 as KGHDR and CDR2 as SFDVKD. Losses at the gene ends were 7 bases for V and 4 bases for J; bases not matched to a gene: 5.

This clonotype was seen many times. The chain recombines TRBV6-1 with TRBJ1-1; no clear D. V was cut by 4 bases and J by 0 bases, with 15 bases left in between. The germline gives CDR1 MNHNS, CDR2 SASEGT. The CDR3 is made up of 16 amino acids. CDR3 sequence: CASSVEPGRMNTEAFF. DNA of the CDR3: TGTGCCAGCAGTGTAGAACCCGGGAGAATGAACACTGAAGCTTTCTTT.

The CDR3 here is CASSSNFRNQPQHF. The CDR3 DNA follows: TGTGCCAGCAGTTCCAACTTCCGGAATCAGCCCCAGCATTTT. This sequence joins TRBV6-5 and TRBJ1-5; the D is unclear. The V end was cut by 4 bases, the J end by 4 bases, with 11 bases between. This CDR3 region has 14 residues. CDR1 is MNHEY, CDR2 SVGAGI, per germline.

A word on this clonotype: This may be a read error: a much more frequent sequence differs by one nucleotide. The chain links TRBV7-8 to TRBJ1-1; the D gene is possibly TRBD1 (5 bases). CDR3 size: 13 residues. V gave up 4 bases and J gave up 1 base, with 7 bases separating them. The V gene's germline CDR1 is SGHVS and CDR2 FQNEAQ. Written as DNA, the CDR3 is TGTGCCAGCAGCTCCAGGGCGAACACTGAAGCTTTCTTT. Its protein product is CASSSRANTEAFF.

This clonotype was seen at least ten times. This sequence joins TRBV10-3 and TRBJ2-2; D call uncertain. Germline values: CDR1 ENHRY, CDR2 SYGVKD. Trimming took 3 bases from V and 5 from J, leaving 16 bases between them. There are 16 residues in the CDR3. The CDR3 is CAISDKGRRGTGELFF. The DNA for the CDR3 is TGTGCCATCAGTGATAAGGGCAGGAGAGGTACCGGGGAGCTGTTTTTT.

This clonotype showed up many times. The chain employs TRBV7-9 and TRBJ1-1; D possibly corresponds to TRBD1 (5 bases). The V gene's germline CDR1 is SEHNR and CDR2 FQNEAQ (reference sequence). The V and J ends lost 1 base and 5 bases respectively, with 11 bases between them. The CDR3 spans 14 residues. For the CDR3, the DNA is TGTGCCAGCAGCTTAGGGGGACCGGGTACTGAAGCTTTCTTT. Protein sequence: CASSLGGPGTEAFF.